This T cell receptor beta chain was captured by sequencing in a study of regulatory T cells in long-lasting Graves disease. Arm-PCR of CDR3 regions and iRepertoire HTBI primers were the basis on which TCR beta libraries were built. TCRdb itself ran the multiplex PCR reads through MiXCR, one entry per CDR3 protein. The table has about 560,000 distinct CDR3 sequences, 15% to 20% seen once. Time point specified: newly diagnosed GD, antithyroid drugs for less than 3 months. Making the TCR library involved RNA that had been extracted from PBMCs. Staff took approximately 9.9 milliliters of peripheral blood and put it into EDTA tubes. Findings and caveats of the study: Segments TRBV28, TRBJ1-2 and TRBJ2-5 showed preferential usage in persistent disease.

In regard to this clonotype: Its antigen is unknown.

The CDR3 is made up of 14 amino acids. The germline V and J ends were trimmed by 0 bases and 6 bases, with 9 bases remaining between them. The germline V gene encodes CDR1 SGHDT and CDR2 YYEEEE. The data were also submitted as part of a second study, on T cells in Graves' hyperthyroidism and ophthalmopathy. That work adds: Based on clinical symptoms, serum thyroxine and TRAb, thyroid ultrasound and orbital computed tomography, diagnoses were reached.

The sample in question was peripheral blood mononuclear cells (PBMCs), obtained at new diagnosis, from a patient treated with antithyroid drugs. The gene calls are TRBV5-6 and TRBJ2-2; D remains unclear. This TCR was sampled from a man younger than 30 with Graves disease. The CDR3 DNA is TGTGCCAGCAGCTTGGAGGGATTGGCCGGGGAGCTGTTTTTT. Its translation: CASSLEGLAGELFF.